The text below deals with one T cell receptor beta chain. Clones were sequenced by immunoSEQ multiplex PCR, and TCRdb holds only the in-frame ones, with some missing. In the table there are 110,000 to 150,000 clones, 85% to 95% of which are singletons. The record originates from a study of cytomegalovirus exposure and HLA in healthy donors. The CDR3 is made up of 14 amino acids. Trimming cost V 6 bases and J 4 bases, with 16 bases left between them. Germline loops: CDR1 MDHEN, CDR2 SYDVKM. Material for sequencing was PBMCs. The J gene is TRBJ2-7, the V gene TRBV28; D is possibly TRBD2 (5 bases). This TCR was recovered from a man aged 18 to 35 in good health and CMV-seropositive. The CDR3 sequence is CASSRASSIYEQYF. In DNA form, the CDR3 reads TGTGCCAGCAGCCGTGCTAGCAGTATTTACGAGCAGTACTTC.